Presented here are 27 T cell receptor beta chains from one specimen sequenced in a study of T cell responses to AZD1222 COVID-19 vaccine. Profiling relied on immunoSEQ multiplex PCR, and the TCRdb table lists in-frame clones only, not all of them. The sample has tens of thousands of clones; 75% to 90% are singletons. The sample here was peripheral blood, taken on day 0 of AZD1222 vaccination. The receptors stem from an adult in good health.

The chain carries TRBV15 and TRBJ2-5; D is unresolved. V was shortened by 0 bases and J by 1 base, with 3 bases between the two germline ends. The CDR3 totals 13 residues. Germline CDR1 and CDR2: LNHNV and YYDKDF (reference sequence). This CDR3 is CATSREGQETQYF. DNA for the CDR3: TGTGCCACCAGCAGAGAGGGCCAAGAGACCCAGTACTTC.

The DNA of the CDR3 is TGTGCCAGCAGCATACAGGGGCTCACTGAAGCTTTCTTT. Translating it yields CASSIQGLTEAFF. The chain couples TRBV5-4 to TRBJ1-1, with TRBD1 matching over 7 bases. Germline-derived CDR1 and CDR2 are SGHNT and YYREEE (reference sequence). Trimming removed 4 bases from V and 4 bases from J; junction bases left unmatched: 4. The CDR3 consists of 13 residues.

The rearrangement links TRBV3-1 (or the pseudogene TRBV3-2) to TRBJ1-1; 8 bases map to TRBD1. The germline gives CDR1 LGHDT, CDR2 YNNKEL (reference sequence). Germline trimming cut 2 bases from V and 1 base from J; bases unmatched to any gene: 0. The CDR3 is made up of 14 amino acids. CDR3 sequence (DNA): TGTGCCAGCAGCCAACAGGGGGCGAACACTGAAGCTTTCTTT. It translates to CASSQQGANTEAFF.

Notes on this clone: Additional DNA sequences in this sample encode the identical CDR3. The V gene is TRBV30, the J gene TRBJ1-1, with D tentatively TRBD1 (6 bases). Trimming removed 0 bases at V and 2 bases at J, with 10 bases between. The CDR3 is made up of 14 amino acids. Looked up from germline, CDR1 is GTSNPN and CDR2 is SVGIG (reference sequence). CDR3 nucleotides: TGTGCCTGGAGTGTACCTGGGGGCAACACTGAAGCTTTCTTT. Residues: CAWSVPGGNTEAFF.

J is TRBJ2-3 and V is TRBV27; TRBD1 aligns across 7 bases. Losses at the gene ends were 5 bases for V and 0 bases for J; bases not matched to a gene: 8. Germline V gene lookup returns CDR1 MNHEY and CDR2 SMNVEV (reference sequence). The CDR3 sequence is 16 residues long. CDR3 DNA: TGTGCCAGCAGTCAGCGACAGGGCCTTAGCACAGATACGCAGTATTTT. It specifies CASSQRQGLSTDTQYF.

The sample holds a few counts of this clone. The V gene is TRBV7-3, the J gene TRBJ1-2; no definite D call. V was pared by 2 bases and J by 8 bases, with 9 bases between. This CDR3 comprises 12 residues. CDR1 is SGHTA, CDR2 FQGTGA, per germline. The CDR3 is CASSLYGEGYTF. The CDR3, as DNA: TGTGCCAGCAGCTTATATGGGGAAGGCTACACCTTC.

The chain has TRBV29-1 and TRBJ1-1; D remains unclear. Germline V gives CDR1 SQVTM, CDR2 ANQGSEA. With 7 bases removed from V and 1 base from J, the gap between germline ends came to 13 bases. The CDR3 contains 13 residues. The CDR3 sequence: CSAGPHRNTEAFF. In DNA, the CDR3 is TGCAGCGCCGGCCCCCACCGGAACACTGAAGCTTTCTTT.

The J gene is TRBJ2-2, the V gene TRBV7-2; D might be TRBD1 (6 bases). This CDR3 contains 12 residues. The germline V and J ends were trimmed by 4 bases and 8 bases, with 8 bases remaining between them. CDR1 and CDR2 from the germline V gene are SGHTA and FQGNSA. Here the CDR3 reads CASSYDRGELFF. The CDR3 nucleotides are TGTGCCAGCAGCTACGACAGGGGGGAGCTGTTTTTT.

The chain uses TRBV12-3 or TRBV12-4 and TRBJ2-7; D ambiguous. This CDR3 has 13 amino acids. With 7 bases removed from V and 2 bases from J, the gap between germline ends came to 12 bases. The CDR3 DNA is TGTGCCAGCACCATCGCCACGGCCTACGAGCAGTACTTC. Residues: CASTIATAYEQYF.

V and J are TRBV12-5 and TRBJ2-5; D gene uncertain. CDR3 length equals 14 residues. Trimming took off 3 bases at V and 2 bases at J, with 10 bases between the two ends. The germline V gene has CDR1 LGHNT and CDR2 FRNRAP. CDR3 DNA: TGTGCTAGTGGTTTAGGACCCCTACAAGAGACCCAGTACTTC. It is translated as CASGLGPLQETQYF.

The rearrangement joins TRBV10-3 to TRBJ1-2; tentatively, D is TRBD1 (6 bases). This CDR3 has 13 residues. V was shortened by 4 bases and J by 8 bases, with 14 bases between the two germline ends. The germline CDR1 and CDR2 sequences are ENHRY and SYGVKD. CDR3 sequence: CAISANLQGGYTF. The CDR3 DNA follows: TGTGCCATCAGTGCAAACCTACAGGGAGGCTACACCTTC.

The gene calls are TRBV7-2 and TRBJ1-2; D is unclear. Between the trimmed V and J ends, which lost 2 bases and 5 bases, there was a span of 6 bases. This CDR3 is 12 amino acids long. CDR1 and CDR2 (germline): SGHTA, FQGNSA. Here the CDR3 reads CASSLRHYGYTF. In nucleotides, the CDR3 is TGTGCCAGCAGCTTAAGACATTATGGCTACACCTTC.

The chain combines TRBV30 with TRBJ2-1; 11 positions agree with TRBD2. This CDR3 is 15 amino acids long. From germline, CDR1 is GTSNPN and CDR2 SVGIG (reference sequence). Trimming cost V 3 bases and J 2 bases; bases outside gene matches: 3. CDR3 coding DNA: TGTGCCTGGAGCGTTAGCGGGGGGGCCTACAATGAGCAGTTCTTC. It translates to CAWSVSGGAYNEQFF.

The DNA of the CDR3 is TGTGCCAGCAGCTTAGGAACGAACACTGAAGCTTTCTTT. Residues: CASSLGTNTEAFF. This chain links TRBV11-3 with TRBJ1-1; D ambiguous. Germline CDR1 reads SGHNT; CDR2 reads YENEEA. This CDR3 spans 13 amino acids. Trimming shortened V by 1 base and J by 1 base, and 4 bases separated the two germline ends.

The genes are TRBV10-1 and TRBJ2-1; the match to TRBD2 covers 7 bases. The germline gives CDR1 WNHNN, CDR2 SYGVQD (reference sequence). The CDR3 has 16 amino acids. The junction had 4 bases not matched to a gene; V was cut back by 0 bases and J by 2 bases. The CDR3 region is CASSESLAAPYNEQFF. CDR3 nucleotide sequence: TGCGCCAGCAGTGAGTCCCTAGCGGCTCCCTACAATGAGCAGTTCTTC.

This sequence joins TRBV29-1 and TRBJ1-1, with D possibly being TRBD1 (5 bases). CDR3 length: 12 amino acids. Germline loops: CDR1 SQVTM, CDR2 ANQGSEA. This chain's CDR3 is CLAGRVNTEAFF. CDR3 DNA: TGCCTCGCAGGGAGGGTGAACACTGAAGCTTTCTTT.

The CDR3 protein is CASSVRDWESPLHF. The CDR3 DNA sequence: TGTGCCAGCAGCGTACGAGACTGGGAATCACCCCTCCACTTT. The J gene is TRBJ1-6, the V gene TRBV9; D gene ambiguous. Germline CDR1 reads SGDLS; CDR2 reads YYNGEE. This CDR3 region has 14 residues. Trimming left V 1 base short and J 10 bases short, with 12 bases between.

The J gene is TRBJ1-5, the V gene TRBV18; D unresolved. The CDR3 spans 13 residues. With 4 bases removed from V and 3 bases from J, the gap between germline ends came to 7 bases. Germline CDR1 and CDR2: KGHSH and LQKENI. CDR3 sequence: CASSQGDNQPQHF. DNA of the CDR3: TGTGCCAGCTCACAGGGAGACAATCAGCCCCAGCATTTT.

This clone has just a few counts. V and J are TRBV18 and TRBJ2-7; 11 bases map to TRBD2. The CDR3 loop spans 15 amino acids. The V and J ends lost 3 bases and 1 base, in that order; junction bases with no gene match: 2. Looked up from germline, CDR1 is KGHSH and CDR2 is LQKENI. CDR3 sequence: CASSPTSGGSYEQYF. The CDR3 DNA reads TGTGCCAGCTCACCCACTAGCGGGGGATCCTACGAGCAGTACTTC.

This clone was seen a single time. CDR3 in amino acids: CASSPPWGSGAGTDTQYF. The CDR3, as DNA: TGTGCCAGCAGCCCTCCGTGGGGTTCCGGAGCGGGGACAGATACGCAGTATTTT. V usage is TRBV3-1 (or the pseudogene TRBV3-2) and J usage is TRBJ2-3, with 7 nucleotides matching TRBD2. V was pared by 4 bases and J by 3 bases, with 16 bases of the junction left unmatched. This CDR3 has 18 residues. Germline assignment: CDR1 LGHDT and CDR2 YNNKEL (reference sequence).

The rearrangement uses TRBV23-1 and TRBJ1-2; 10 nucleotides match TRBD1. TRBV23-1 is classed as an ORF, of uncertain function. V shed 2 bases, J shed 6 bases, and the junction held 9 bases outside the gene matches. This CDR3 spans 16 amino acids. CDR3 sequence reads: CASSQKPGQGNDGYTF. The CDR3, as DNA: TGCGCCAGCAGTCAAAAACCGGGACAGGGGAACGATGGCTACACCTTC.

The V and J genes are TRBV7-2 and TRBJ1-1; no clear D gene. The CDR3 consists of 10 residues. Looked up from germline, CDR1 is SGHTA and CDR2 is FQGNSA. The CDR3 nucleotides are TGTGCGTTCCTGGCCCCTGAAGCTTTCTTT. The encoded protein is CAFLAPEAFF.

The CDR3: CASSDRPYQPQHF. The CDR3 nucleotides are TGTGCCAGCAGTGACAGGCCCTATCAGCCCCAGCATTTT. The gene calls are TRBV2 and TRBJ1-5; D remains ambiguous. The CDR3 covers 13 residues. Germline-derived CDR1 and CDR2 are SNHLY and FYNNEI. V shed 3 bases and J shed 5 bases, with 8 bases lying between them.

The chain uses TRBV30 and TRBJ1-2, with unresolved D. The CDR3 consists of 13 residues. Germline V gene sequence: CDR1 GTSNPN, CDR2 SVGIG (reference sequence). V was trimmed by 2 bases and J by 5 bases, leaving 12 bases between them. The CDR3 is CAWSTNTNYGYTF. CDR3 in DNA: TGTGCCTGGAGTACGAATACCAATTATGGCTACACCTTC.

The V and J genes are TRBV6-6 and TRBJ1-5; the match to TRBD1 covers 7 bases. V was clipped by 4 bases and J by 5 bases; unmatched bases: 11. The germline CDR1 and CDR2 sequences are MNHNY and SVGAGI (reference sequence). The CDR3 runs to 16 residues. CDR3 bases: TGTGCCAGCAGTTCCTACTACGGGACAGAACATCAGCCCCAGCATTTT. This encodes CASSSYYGTEHQPQHF.

The chain joins TRBV13 to TRBJ1-2, with D possibly TRBD1 on 5 matching bases. V was trimmed by 3 bases and J by 3 bases, leaving 14 bases between them. CDR1 is PRHDT and CDR2 is FYEKMQ in the germline V gene (reference sequence). The CDR3 extends over 15 amino acids. CDR3 in amino acids: CASSFGTSGHYGYTF. CDR3 nucleotide sequence: TGTGCCAGCAGCTTCGGGACCTCAGGGCACTATGGCTACACCTTC.

The chain has TRBV11-3 and TRBJ1-1; a possible D gene is TRBD1 (5 bases). The germline V and J ends were trimmed by 2 bases and 3 bases, with 10 bases remaining between them. This CDR3 region has 14 residues. Germline CDR1 and CDR2: SGHNT and YENEEA. The CDR3 spells CASSLMGVDTEAFF. CDR3 DNA: TGTGCCAGCAGCTTAATGGGGGTTGACACTGAAGCTTTCTTT.